A single sample is the source of the 10 T cell receptor beta chains below, sequenced in a study of neurological immune-mediated disorders. Each CDR3 protein is one row after TCRdb ran MiXCR on the 5' RACE reads. The repertoire includes more than 50,000 distinct CDR3 sequences, roughly 8.8% of them detected once, and under 2% sits in the top ten. Time point reported: longitudinal time-point 3. The sequenced sample was PBMCs. These receptor sequences come from a woman in her 40s in good health.

This clonotype was seen many times. The chain links TRBV21-1 to TRBJ2-7; the table gives TRBD1 as D, unverified against the DNA. TRBV21-1 has pseudogene status. The CDR3 consists of 13 residues. In DNA, the CDR3 is TGTGCCAGCATCCCGACAAGACCCCACGAGCAGTACTTC. Protein: CASIPTRPHEQYF.

This clonotype has ten or more counts. The chain has TRBV5-1 and TRBJ1-4, with D perhaps matching TRBD1 (6 bases). V was cut by 0 bases and J by 5 bases, with 14 bases left in between. The CDR3 totals 16 residues. Germline V gene lookup returns CDR1 SGHRS and CDR2 YFSETQ. As DNA, the CDR3 is TGCGCCAGCAGCTTGGCCGGAGGACAGCTGAATGAAAAACTGTTTTTT. As protein: CASSLAGGQLNEKLFF.

This clonotype was counted ten times or more. The chain is built from TRBV7-2 and TRBJ2-2; 8 bases are a match to TRBD1. CDR1 and CDR2 (germline): SGHTA, FQGNSA. Unmatched junction bases numbered 3, after V lost 8 bases and J lost 4 bases. The CDR3 length is 13 residues. CDR3 protein: CASDRGGTGELFF. The CDR3 DNA follows: TGTGCCAGCGACAGGGGCGGCACCGGGGAGCTGTTTTTT.

This clonotype came up many times. The V call is TRBV6-2 or TRBV6-3, the J call TRBJ2-3, with 9 bases fitting TRBD2. The CDR3 has 14 residues. V trimming: 6 bases; J trimming: 5 bases; junction bases outside the gene matches: 6. Germline V gene sequence: CDR1 MNHEY, CDR2 SVGEGT. The CDR3, as DNA: TGTGCCAGCAGGCCTAGCGGGGAAGGAGATACGCAGTATTTT. As protein: CASRPSGEGDTQYF.

At least ten counts were recorded for this clonotype. The chain links TRBV5-1 to TRBJ2-1; tentatively, D is TRBD2 (6 bases). V lost 3 bases to trimming and J lost 0 bases, with 10 bases between them. The length of the CDR3 is 15 residues. Germline CDR1 is SGHRS and CDR2 is YFSETQ. The CDR3 sequence is CASSSWDFSYNEQFF. CDR3 DNA: TGCGCCAGCAGCTCGTGGGACTTCTCCTACAATGAGCAGTTCTTC. Based on the CDR3 plus reference TRBV5-1 and TRBJ2-1, the full variable domain is KAGVTQTPRYLIKTRGQQVTLSCSPISGHRSVSWYQQTPGQGLQFLFEYFSETQRNKGNFPGRFSGRQFSNSRSEMNVSTLELGDSALYLCASSSWDFSYNEQFFGPGTRLTVL.

The sample holds many counts of this clonotype. V gene TRBV15 combines with J gene TRBJ1-5; D not resolved. CDR3 length equals 14 residues. The germline V and J ends were trimmed by 1 base and 1 base, with 5 bases remaining between them. The germline V gene has CDR1 LNHNV and CDR2 YYDKDF (reference sequence). This CDR3 reads CATSRVGSNQPQHF. DNA for the CDR3: TGTGCCACCAGCAGAGTTGGAAGCAATCAGCCCCAGCATTTT.

This clonotype came up many times. V is TRBV16 and J is TRBJ2-7; D ambiguous. Germline CDR1 KGHSY, CDR2 FQNENV. CDR3 length: 14 amino acids. V lost 4 bases and J lost 1, with 11 bases in between. The CDR3 region is CASSPQESSYEQYF. The CDR3 nucleotides are TGTGCCAGCAGCCCTCAGGAGTCTTCCTACGAGCAGTACTTC.

This clonotype was counted at least ten times. The V and J genes are TRBV7-2 and TRBJ1-1, with a tentative D call TRBD1 (5 bases). Germline V gene data show CDR1 as SGHTA and CDR2 as FQGNSA. The CDR3 length is 16 residues. V was pared by 2 bases and J by 5 bases, with 18 bases between. Here the CDR3 reads CASSLTPPPRGTEAFF. CDR3 coding DNA: TGTGCCAGCAGCTTAACCCCCCCTCCCCGGGGGACTGAAGCTTTCTTT.

At least ten counts were recorded for this clonotype. The chain combines TRBV7-2 with TRBJ1-3; TRBD1 matches at 7 bases. There are 14 residues in the CDR3. J was trimmed by 6 bases and V by 2 bases; bases with no gene match: 4. CDR1 is SGHTA, CDR2 FQGNSA, per germline. The CDR3 sequence: CASSLTGALNTIYF. In DNA, the CDR3 is TGTGCCAGCAGCTTAACAGGGGCTTTAAACACCATATATTTT.

This clonotype has at least ten counts. The chain recombines TRBV5-1 with TRBJ2-2; TRBD2 matches 12 bases. The CDR3 sequence is 17 residues long. Germline-derived CDR1 and CDR2 are SGHRS and YFSETQ. V gave up 4 bases and J gave up 2 bases; unmatched junction bases: 6. The CDR3 nucleotides read TGCGCCAGCAGCGGTGGACTAGCGGGAATTAACACCGGGGAGCTGTTTTTT. It yields the protein CASSGGLAGINTGELFF.